The TCR beta chain described here comes from a study of cytomegalovirus exposure and HLA in healthy donors. The PCR made use of 60 Vbeta and 13 Jbeta primers. Assay: immunoSEQ multiplex PCR; the TCRdb copy retains only in-frame clones and omits some. This sample has about 130,000 clones; roughly 80% occur once, and the top ten carry over 3%. The V gene end was trimmed by 4 bases and the J gene end by 4 bases; junction bases not matched to a gene: 8. The CDR3 spans 15 residues. CDR1 and CDR2 (germline): LGHNA, YSLEER. V is TRBV4-3 and J is TRBJ2-3; 7 nucleotides agree with TRBD1. The receptor's source is a woman aged 40 to 55 in good health and CMV-seronegative. The specimen was PBMCs. The CDR3 region has the DNA TGCGCCAGCAGCCTGAATTCAGGGGGAGCAGATACGCAGTATTTT. Translation: CASSLNSGGADTQYF.